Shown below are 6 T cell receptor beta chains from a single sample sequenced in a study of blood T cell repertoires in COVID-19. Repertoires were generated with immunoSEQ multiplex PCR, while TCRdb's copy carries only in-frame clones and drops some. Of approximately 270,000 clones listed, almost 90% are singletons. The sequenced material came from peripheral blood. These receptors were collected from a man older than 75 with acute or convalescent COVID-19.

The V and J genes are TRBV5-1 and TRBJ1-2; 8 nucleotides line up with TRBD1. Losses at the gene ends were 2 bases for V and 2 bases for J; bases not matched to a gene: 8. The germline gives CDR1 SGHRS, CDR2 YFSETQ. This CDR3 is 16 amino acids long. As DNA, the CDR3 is TGCGCCAGCAGCTTAGAGCAGGGGGCCAGGAACTATGGCTACACCTTC. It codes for CASSLEQGARNYGYTF.

CDR3 sequence reads: CASSTPLNTEAFF. The CDR3 nucleotides read TGTGCCAGCAGTACACCCCTGAACACTGAAGCTTTCTTT. The V call is TRBV6-5, the J call TRBJ1-1, with D hard to call. The CDR3 runs 13 residues. The V gene's germline CDR1 is MNHEY and CDR2 SVGAGI. Trimming shortened V by 5 bases and J by 0 bases, and 7 bases separated the two germline ends.

The CDR3, as DNA: TGTGCCAGCAGTCGAGGGGGCGGCGGCACTGAAGCTTTCTTT. It codes for CASSRGGGGTEAFF. The V call is TRBV6-5, the J call TRBJ1-1; 7 positions match TRBD1. CDR3 length: 14 amino acids. Germline-derived CDR1 and CDR2 are MNHEY and SVGAGI. The V segment lost 5 bases and the J segment 4 bases; nucleotides outside the gene matches: 7.

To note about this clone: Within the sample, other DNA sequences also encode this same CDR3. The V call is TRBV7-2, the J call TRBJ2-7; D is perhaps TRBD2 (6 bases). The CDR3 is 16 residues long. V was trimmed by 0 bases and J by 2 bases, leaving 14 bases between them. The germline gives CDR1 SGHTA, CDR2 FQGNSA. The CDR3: CASSLALGGGPYEQYF. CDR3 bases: TGTGCCAGCAGCTTAGCGCTCGGGGGAGGCCCCTACGAGCAGTACTTC.

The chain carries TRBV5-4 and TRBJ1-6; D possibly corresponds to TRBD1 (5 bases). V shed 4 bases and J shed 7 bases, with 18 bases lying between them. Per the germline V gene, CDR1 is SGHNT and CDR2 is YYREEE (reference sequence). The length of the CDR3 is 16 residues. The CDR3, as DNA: TGTGCCAGCAGCCCACAAGGGACTCCTGCAAATTCACCCCTCCACTTT. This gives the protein CASSPQGTPANSPLHF.

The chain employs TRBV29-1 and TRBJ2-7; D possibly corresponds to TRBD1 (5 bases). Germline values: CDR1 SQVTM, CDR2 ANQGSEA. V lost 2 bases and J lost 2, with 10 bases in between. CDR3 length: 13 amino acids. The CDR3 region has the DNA TGCAGCGTTGAATCGAAGGGGACCTACGAGCAGTACTTC. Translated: CSVESKGTYEQYF.